Listed below are T cell receptor beta chains from one sample, sequenced in a study of control samples from healthy donors and cancer patients. Clones were read by immunoSEQ multiplex PCR, and TCRdb kept only the in-frame ones, dropping some. The top ten clones hold roughly 8.6% of a sample with some 120,000 clones, approximately 89% of them seen once. The sequencing sample was made of blood. These receptors originate from a man younger than 30 in good health. Each CDR3 is given with its conserved first and last residue. D genes are given only for firm matches. Clone size is stated in some rows and not others, as once, few, many or a class when expanded.

j_call | clone_size | v_call | d_call | cdr3_aa | cdr3_nt
TRBJ1-2 | few | TRBV7-9 | NA | CASSLVNYGYTF | TGTGCCAGCAGCTTAGTCAACTATGGCTACACCTTC
TRBJ2-7 | NA | TRBV27 | TRBD1 | CASSPSFGDRGSYEQYF | TGTGCCAGCAGTCCCAGCTTTGGGGACAGGGGGTCCTACGAGCAGTACTTC
TRBJ2-5 | NA | TRBV14 | TRBD1 | CASSYAVRGETQYF | TGTGCCAGCAGCTATGCCGTCAGGGGGGAGACCCAGTACTTC
TRBJ1-1 | NA | TRBV5-6 | NA | CASIPRGGDVMNTEAFF | TGTGCCAGCATTCCTCGCGGAGGGGATGTGATGAACACTGAAGCTTTCTTT
TRBJ1-6 | NA | TRBV13 | NA | CASSLEKGHYNSPLHF | TGTGCCAGCAGCTTAGAGAAGGGACACTATAATTCACCCCTCCACTTT
TRBJ1-1 | NA | TRBV12-3/TRBV12-4 | TRBD1 | CASRSRTGSEAFF | TGTGCCAGCAGATCAAGGACAGGGTCTGAAGCTTTCTTT
TRBJ1-6 | NA | TRBV27 | TRBD1 | CARTETGCYNSPLHF | TGTGCCAGAACTGAGACAGGGTGCTATAATTCACCCCTCCACTTT
TRBJ1-5 | NA | TRBV28 | TRBD1 | CASSLSLGQGVDQPQHF | TGTGCCAGCAGTTTATCACTGGGGCAGGGGGTTGATCAGCCCCAGCATTTT
TRBJ2-6 | NA | TRBV6-4 | TRBD1 | CASSCLSGTGCSGANVLTF | TGTGCCAGCAGTTGCCTGTCCGGGACAGGGTGCTCAGGGGCCAACGTCCTGACTTTC
TRBJ1-2 | NA | TRBV5-1 | NA | CASSLRRNYGYTF | TGCGCCAGCAGCTTGAGGAGAAACTATGGCTACACCTTC
TRBJ1-3 | NA | TRBV9 | TRBD1 | CASSVGTGPGNTIYF | TGTGCCAGCAGCGTAGGGACAGGGCCTGGAAACACCATATATTTT
TRBJ1-5 | NA | TRBV5-1 | NA | CASSLGQNNQPQHF | TGCGCCAGCAGCTTGGGTCAGAACAATCAGCCCCAGCATTTT
TRBJ1-1 | NA | TRBV7-9 | NA | CASSDRRTEAFF | TGTGCCAGCAGCGACCGCCGGACTGAAGCTTTCTTT
TRBJ1-1 | NA | TRBV10-1 | NA | CASSDQGMNTEAFF | TGCGCCAGCAGTGATCAGGGCATGAACACTGAAGCTTTCTTT
TRBJ2-2 | NA | TRBV10-3 | NA | CAISEPARDNTGELFF | TGTGCCATCAGTGAACCAGCCCGGGACAACACCGGGGAGCTGTTTTTT
TRBJ1-2 | once | TRBV18 | NA | CASSPLSRGGENYGYTF | TGTGCCAGCTCACCACTCTCGAGGGGGGGCGAGAACTATGGCTACACCTTC
TRBJ1-1 | NA | TRBV6-1 | NA | CASSEWGANTEAFF | TGTGCCAGCAGTGAATGGGGAGCTAACACTGAAGCTTTCTTT
TRBJ1-5 | NA | TRBV5-6 | TRBD1 | CASSLNRGVGPQHF | TGTGCCAGCAGCCTCAACAGGGGGGTTGGGCCCCAGCATTTT
TRBJ1-5 | NA | TRBV7-2 | NA | CASSDSGNQPQHF | TGTGCCAGCAGCGACAGTGGCAATCAGCCCCAGCATTTT